This entry lists 21 T cell receptor beta chains sequenced from one sample in a study of OX40 agonist ivuxolimab in advanced cancers. The repertoire was sequenced with immunoSEQ multiplex PCR; TCRdb's copy has only in-frame clones and lacks some. The table has roughly 76,000 clones, 70% to 90% seen once. This specimen consisted of CD4+ or CD8+ T cells sorted from blood, obtained in a trial of the OX40 agonist ivuxolimab. These TCRs come from an adult with an advanced solid tumor such as melanoma, head and neck, liver or kidney cancer.

The genes are TRBV2 and TRBJ2-3, with D possibly called TRBD1 or TRBD2 (5 bases each). The CDR3 consists of 17 residues. Germline V lookup: CDR1 SNHLY, CDR2 FYNNEI. V was trimmed by 0 bases and J by 3 bases, leaving 16 bases between them. The CDR3 bases are TGTGCCAGCAGTGAAGCGTACGGGGCGGGTAAAACAGATACGCAGTATTTT. It yields the protein CASSEAYGAGKTDTQYF. Supplemented by reference TRBV2 and TRBJ2-3, the full variable domain reads EPEVTQTPSHQVTQMGQEVILRCVPISNHLYFYWYRQILGQKVEFLVSFYNNEISEKSEIFDDQFSVERPDGSNFTLKIRSTKLEDSAMYFCASSEAYGAGKTDTQYFGPGTRLTVL.

V usage is TRBV29-1 and J usage is TRBJ2-7; 8 bases are shared with TRBD2. With V trimmed by 6 bases and J by 3 bases, 1 base remained unmatched. The CDR3 loop spans 11 amino acids. Germline V gene lookup returns CDR1 SQVTM and CDR2 ANQGSEA. The CDR3 reads CSVGLGYEQYF. DNA for the CDR3: TGCAGCGTGGGACTAGGCTACGAGCAGTACTTC.

On this clone: Other nucleotide sequences in the sample specify the same CDR3. The V and J genes are TRBV28 and TRBJ1-6, with a possible D match to TRBD1 (5 bases). Trimming took off 7 bases at V and 8 bases at J, with 9 bases between the two ends. Germline V lookup: CDR1 MDHEN, CDR2 SYDVKM. The CDR3 sequence is 12 residues long. For the CDR3, the DNA is TGTGCCAGCACCCCCAGGGATTCACCCCTCCACTTT. It yields the protein CASTPRDSPLHF.

Here the CDR3 reads CASSIRVAGPQETQYF. The CDR3 DNA reads TGTGCCAGTAGTATCCGGGTAGCGGGGCCCCAAGAGACCCAGTACTTC. The chain joins TRBV19 to TRBJ2-5; the match to TRBD2 covers 8 bases. The germline V gene has CDR1 LNHDA and CDR2 SQIVND (reference sequence). The V and J ends lost 3 bases and 1 base, in that order; junction bases with no gene match: 7. This CDR3 has 16 residues.

V is TRBV5-4 and J is TRBJ1-5; D remains unclear. V was cut by 0 bases and J by 6 bases, with 4 bases left in between. The V gene's germline CDR1 is SGHNT and CDR2 YYREEE (reference sequence). This CDR3 is 12 amino acids long. The CDR3 reads CASSLDSQPQHF. The CDR3 region has the DNA TGTGCCAGCAGCTTGGACAGTCAGCCCCAGCATTTT.

This clone has only one observation. V is TRBV5-1 and J is TRBJ2-3; no reliable D call. This CDR3 is built from 15 residues. CDR1 and CDR2 from the germline V gene are SGHRS and YFSETQ. V was clipped by 0 bases and J by 6 bases, with 14 bases between them. The CDR3 region is CASSLDPFPGDTQYF. The CDR3, as DNA: TGCGCCAGCAGCTTGGATCCGTTCCCCGGGGATACGCAGTATTTT.

This clone was picked up a small number of times. The gene calls are TRBV10-3 and TRBJ2-2, with TRBD1 identical over 9 bases. The germline V gene has CDR1 ENHRY and CDR2 SYGVKD. The CDR3 contains 17 residues. The V and J ends lost 2 bases and 4 bases, in that order; junction bases with no gene match: 8. DNA of the CDR3: TGTGCCATCAGTGAGGGGACAGGGACGTCGAGCACCGGGGAGCTGTTTTTT. Translation: CAISEGTGTSSTGELFF.

A single count supports this clone. The V gene is TRBV30, the J gene TRBJ2-3; D remains ambiguous. The CDR3 spans 13 residues. Germline V CDR1 and CDR2: GTSNPN, SVGIG (reference sequence). With 4 bases removed from V and 6 bases from J, the gap between germline ends came to 14 bases. The CDR3 is CAWNRDFEDTQYF. The CDR3, as DNA: TGTGCCTGGAACCGTGATTTCGAGGATACGCAGTATTTT.

This chain links TRBV6-5 with TRBJ2-7, with 13 bases that match TRBD2. Germline values: CDR1 MNHEY, CDR2 SVGAGI. The junction had 9 bases not matched to a gene; V was cut back by 6 bases and J by 7 bases. The CDR3 is made up of 15 amino acids. This CDR3 is CASSTRTSGSWEQYF. CDR3 coding DNA: TGTGCCAGCAGCACCCGGACTAGCGGGAGTTGGGAGCAGTACTTC.

This clone showed up just once. Other DNA sequences of this sample code for an identical CDR3. The J gene is TRBJ1-1, the V gene TRBV6-5; TRBD1 is a possible D gene (5 bases). This CDR3 contains 13 residues. Germline CDR1 MNHEY, CDR2 SVGAGI. Trimming left V 4 bases short and J 2 bases short, with 8 bases between. CDR3 protein: CASSLGANTEAFF. CDR3 bases: TGTGCCAGCAGTTTAGGGGCCAACACTGAAGCTTTCTTT.

The V gene is TRBV30, the J gene TRBJ2-3; tentative D call: TRBD1 (5 bases). Trimming stripped 4 bases from V and 5 bases from J, with 13 bases between. The CDR3 extends over 13 amino acids. The germline V gene encodes CDR1 GTSNPN and CDR2 SVGIG (reference sequence). In DNA, the CDR3 is TGTGCCTGGAAGGTAGGGCAGGGAGATACGCAGTATTTT. Its protein is CAWKVGQGDTQYF.

The gene calls are TRBV5-1 and TRBJ2-5; tentatively, D is TRBD2 (5 bases). The CDR3 is 14 residues long. The germline gives CDR1 SGHRS, CDR2 YFSETQ. Trimming cost V 2 bases and J 0 bases, with 8 bases left between them. The CDR3 bases are TGCGCCAGCAGCTTCTCCGGGAACCAAGAGACCCAGTACTTC. Translation gives CASSFSGNQETQYF.

V gene TRBV5-1 combines with J gene TRBJ2-7; a possible D gene is TRBD1 (5 bases). This CDR3 is 15 amino acids long. Trimming removed 2 bases from V and 5 bases from J, with 17 bases in between. Germline V gene lookup returns CDR1 SGHRS and CDR2 YFSETQ. The CDR3 nucleotides are TGCGCCAGCAGCTTTCGGTCCGACAGTTTCGACGAGCAGTACTTC. Its translation is CASSFRSDSFDEQYF. Drawing the rest from reference TRBV5-1 and TRBJ2-7, the complete variable domain is KAGVTQTPRYLIKTRGQQVTLSCSPISGHRSVSWYQQTPGQGLQFLFEYFSETQRNKGNFPGRFSGRQFSNSRSEMNVSTLELGDSALYLCASSFRSDSFDEQYFGPGTRLTVT.

CDR3 nucleotides: TGCGCCAGCAGCGGGCGGCACACCGGGGAGCTGTTTTTT. Translated: CASSGRHTGELFF. The V gene is TRBV4-3, the J gene TRBJ2-2; D is unresolved. Deletions cut 5 bases from V and 3 bases from J, with 7 bases between. Germline CDR1 LGHNA, CDR2 YSLEER. CDR3 length equals 13 residues.

A remark on this clone: One end of the junction is discordant with germline, which a read error may explain. The CDR3 here is CASSLDLAAYKQYF. CDR3 in DNA: TGTGCCAGCAGCTTAGATCTGGCAGCCTACAAGCAGTACTTC. The chain joins TRBV7-2 to TRBJ2-7; D remains ambiguous. CDR1 is SGHTA, CDR2 FQGNSA, per germline. The CDR3 extends over 14 amino acids.

The chain has TRBV11-3 and TRBJ2-3; the match to TRBD2 covers 9 bases. This CDR3 is 14 amino acids long. CDR1 and CDR2 from the germline V gene are SGHNT and YENEEA. V was pared by 5 bases and J by 1 base, with 1 base of the junction left unmatched. The CDR3 DNA follows: TGTGCCAGCAGCCCTAGCGGGGGCACAGATACGCAGTATTTT. This codes for CASSPSGGTDTQYF.

This chain links TRBV5-1 with TRBJ2-3; 11 bases are shared with TRBD1. The CDR3 runs to 19 residues. The V gene's germline CDR1 is SGHRS and CDR2 YFSETQ. Germline trimming cut 7 bases from V and 4 bases from J; bases unmatched to any gene: 20. CDR3 DNA sequence: TGCGCCAGCCGCAAAGGTCCGGACAGGGGGCTCGTAAGCGCAGATACGCAGTATTTT. Its protein product is CASRKGPDRGLVSADTQYF.

This clone was observed once. The CDR3 DNA sequence: TGCGCCAGCAGCTTTAGGGGGAGGAGCACAGATACGCAGTATTTT. Amino acids: CASSFRGRSTDTQYF. The rearrangement uses TRBV5-1 and TRBJ2-3; D may correspond to TRBD1 or TRBD2 (6 bases each). Germline V gene data show CDR1 as SGHRS and CDR2 as YFSETQ. This CDR3 contains 15 residues. Deletions cut 2 bases from V and 0 bases from J, with 10 bases between. Complete variable domain (other parts from reference TRBV5-1 and TRBJ2-3): KAGVTQTPRYLIKTRGQQVTLSCSPISGHRSVSWYQQTPGQGLQFLFEYFSETQRNKGNFPGRFSGRQFSNSRSEMNVSTLELGDSALYLCASSFRGRSTDTQYFGPGTRLTVL.

The rearrangement joins TRBV25-1 to TRBJ2-7; TRBD1 agrees at 9 bases. The germline gives CDR1 MGHDK, CDR2 SYGVNS. After removal of 4 bases from V and 10 bases from J, the junction contained 14 bases not matched to a gene. This CDR3 comprises 15 residues. CDR3 coding DNA: TGTGCCAGCAGTGCGTACACCGGGACAGGGCCCCATCAGTACTTC. Amino acid sequence: CASSAYTGTGPHQYF.

V usage is TRBV2 and J usage is TRBJ1-1; D unclear. CDR3 length: 15 residues. Per the germline V gene, CDR1 is SNHLY and CDR2 is FYNNEI. The V gene lost 2 bases and the J gene lost 3 bases, with 13 bases spanning the gap. CDR3 sequence: CASSELPGFYTEAFF. Here the CDR3 DNA reads TGTGCCAGCAGTGAATTGCCAGGATTCTACACTGAAGCTTTCTTT.

The chain has TRBV7-9 and TRBJ2-6; unclear D gene. CDR3 length: 13 amino acids. V was shortened by 6 bases and J by 4 bases, with 7 bases between the two germline ends. Germline-derived CDR1 and CDR2 are SEHNR and FQNEAQ (reference sequence). CDR3 in amino acids: CASRSRGANVLTF. CDR3 DNA: TGTGCCAGCAGGTCCCGGGGGGCCAACGTCCTGACTTTC.